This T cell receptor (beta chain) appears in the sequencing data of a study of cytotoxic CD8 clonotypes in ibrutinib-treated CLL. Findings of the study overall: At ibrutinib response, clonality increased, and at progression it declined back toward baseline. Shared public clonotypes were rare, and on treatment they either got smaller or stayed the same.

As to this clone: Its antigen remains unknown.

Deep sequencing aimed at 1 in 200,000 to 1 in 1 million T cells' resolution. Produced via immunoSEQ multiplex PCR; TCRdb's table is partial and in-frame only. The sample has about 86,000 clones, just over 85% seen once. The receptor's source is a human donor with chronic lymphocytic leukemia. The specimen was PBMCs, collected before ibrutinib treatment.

CDR3 loop: CASSLGPREGTSYEQYF. Here the CDR3 DNA reads TGTGCCAGCAGCTTAGGTCCGAGGGAGGGGACTTCCTACGAGCAGTACTTC. The chain carries TRBV13 and TRBJ2-7; 7 bases agree with TRBD2. Germline CDR1 reads PRHDT; CDR2 reads FYEKMQ (reference sequence). The CDR3 is 17 amino acids. Unmatched junction bases numbered 9, after V lost 0 bases and J lost 1 base.